This T cell receptor (beta chain) is from a study of radiation and T cells in renal cell carcinoma. About the research overall: Nephrectomy followed 15 Gy stereotactic body radiation by 4 weeks.

V lost 3 bases, J lost 0 bases, and 6 bases lay in between. Germline V gives CDR1 LNHDA, CDR2 SQIVND (reference sequence). The CDR3 has 15 residues. This sample's time point: baseline pretreatment blood. The treatment: 15 Gy SBRT to primary tumor, nephrectomy 4 weeks later. After SBRT, blood was collected at 2 and 4 weeks, plus baseline. Data came from immunoSEQ multiplex PCR; TCRdb stores just in-frame clones and leaves some out. The table has approximately 94,000 clones, 82% seen once. The origin of this receptor is a man aged 55-75 years with renal cell carcinoma. The sample was blood, taken from a patient whose treatment included radiotherapy and nephrectomy. The chain uses TRBV19 and TRBJ2-6, with no clear D. In DNA, the CDR3 is TGTGCCAGTAGTATCGGAGACTCTGGGGCCAACGTCCTGACTTTC. Translating it yields CASSIGDSGANVLTF.